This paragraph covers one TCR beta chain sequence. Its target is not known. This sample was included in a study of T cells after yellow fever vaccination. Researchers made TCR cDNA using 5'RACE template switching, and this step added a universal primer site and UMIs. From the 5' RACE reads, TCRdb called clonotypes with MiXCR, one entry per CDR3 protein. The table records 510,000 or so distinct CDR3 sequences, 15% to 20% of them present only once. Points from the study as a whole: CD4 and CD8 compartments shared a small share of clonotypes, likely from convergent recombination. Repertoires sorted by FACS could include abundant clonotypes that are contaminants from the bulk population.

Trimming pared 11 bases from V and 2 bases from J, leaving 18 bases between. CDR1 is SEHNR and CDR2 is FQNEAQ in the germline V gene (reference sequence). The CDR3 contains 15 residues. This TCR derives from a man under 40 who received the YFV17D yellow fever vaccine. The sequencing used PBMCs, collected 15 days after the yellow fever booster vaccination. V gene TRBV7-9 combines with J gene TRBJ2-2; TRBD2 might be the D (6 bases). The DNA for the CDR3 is TGTGCCGCCCCGTCCGGGACTGGAAACACCGGGGAGCTGTTTTTT. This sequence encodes CAAPSGTGNTGELFF.